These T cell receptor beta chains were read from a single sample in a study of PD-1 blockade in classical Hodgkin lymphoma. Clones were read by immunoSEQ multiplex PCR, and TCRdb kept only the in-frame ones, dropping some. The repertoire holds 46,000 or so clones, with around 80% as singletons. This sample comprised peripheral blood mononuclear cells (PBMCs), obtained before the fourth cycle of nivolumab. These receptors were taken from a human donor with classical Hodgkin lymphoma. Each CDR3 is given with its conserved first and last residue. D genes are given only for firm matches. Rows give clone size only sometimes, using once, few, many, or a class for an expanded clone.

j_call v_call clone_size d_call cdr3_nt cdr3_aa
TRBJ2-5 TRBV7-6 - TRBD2 TGTGCCAGCAGCGCGGGGGACGTCGAGACCCAGTACTTC CASSAGDVETQYF
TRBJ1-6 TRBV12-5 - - TGTGCTAGTGGTTTGTTGGTATGGGAGGGCCCCGAAGGATCACCCCTCCACTTT CASGLLVWEGPEGSPLHF
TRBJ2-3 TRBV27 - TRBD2 TGTGCCAGCAGTTTGCTCCCGGGACTAGTTCTCACAGATACGCAGTATTTT CASSLLPGLVLTDTQYF
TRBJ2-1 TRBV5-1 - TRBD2 TGCGCCAGCACCCCGGGGGGGACCGGCCCTGGCAATGAGCAGTTCTTC CASTPGGTGPGNEQFF
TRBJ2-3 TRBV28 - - TGTGCCAGCAGTTTGGCAGGGGAGGCAGATACGCAGTATTTT CASSLAGEADTQYF
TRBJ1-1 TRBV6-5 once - TGTGCCAGCAGGGAGGGACCCATCTCAAACACTGAAGCTTTCTTT CASREGPISNTEAFF
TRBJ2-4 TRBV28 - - TGTGCCAGCAGTTTAGCGGGTGGAAACATTCAGTACTTC CASSLAGGNIQYF
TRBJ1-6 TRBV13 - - TGTGCCAGCAGCTCTTGGGGACCGGGACCCCTCCACTTT CASSSWGPGPLHF
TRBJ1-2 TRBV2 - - TGTGCCAGCAAGACGACGGAAGCTAACTATGGCTACACCTTC CASKTTEANYGYTF
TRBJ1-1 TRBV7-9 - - TGTGCCAGCAGTCCGCAAGGGGAGAACACTGAAGCTTTCTTT CASSPQGENTEAFF
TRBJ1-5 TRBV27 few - TGTGCCAGCAGTATTGGACGGAACAATCAGCCCCAGCATTTT CASSIGRNNQPQHF
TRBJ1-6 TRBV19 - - TGTGCCAGTAGTATGGTAGGAATTAATTCACCCCTCCACTTT CASSMVGINSPLHF
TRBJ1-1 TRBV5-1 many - TGCGCCAGCAGCCCCTTGGCTGGGATGAACACTGAAGCTTTCTTT CASSPLAGMNTEAFF
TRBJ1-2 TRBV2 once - TGTGCCAGCAGCCCGAGACAGGCCGGAGGCTACACCTTC CASSPRQAGGYTF
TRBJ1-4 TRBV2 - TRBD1 TGTGCCAGCGGCCGGGACAGGGGTGAAAAACTGTTTTTT CASGRDRGEKLFF
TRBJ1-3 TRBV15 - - TGTGCCACCAGCAGAGATTACGGGGTGAGGGGAAACACCATATATTTT CATSRDYGVRGNTIYF
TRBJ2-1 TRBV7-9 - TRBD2 TGTGCCAGCAGCCCGTTTAGCGGGGCCGTTAACGACAATGAGCAGTTCTTC CASSPFSGAVNDNEQFF
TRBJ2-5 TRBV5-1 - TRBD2 TGCGCCAGCAGCTCAACGGGGGGGTCGTCGTCGGAGACCCAGTACTTC CASSSTGGSSSETQYF
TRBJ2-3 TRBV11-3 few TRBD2 TGTGCCAGCAGCGACACCCCGGGGGGGGGACGGACCACGCAGTATTTT CASSDTPGGGRTTQYF
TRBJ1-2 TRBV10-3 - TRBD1 TGTGCCATCAGTCCCGGGACAGGGTTAAGTGGCTACACCTTC CAISPGTGLSGYTF
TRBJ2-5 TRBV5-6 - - TGTGCCAGCAGCTTGCTCTCTGGCTCTGGGTTGGAGACCCAGTACTTC CASSLLSGSGLETQYF
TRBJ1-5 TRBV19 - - TGTGCCAGTAGTATCAAGGCGGGTTGGGATCAGCCCCAGCATTTT CASSIKAGWDQPQHF
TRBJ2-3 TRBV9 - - TGTGCCAGCAGCGTTAATGAGAATACGCAGTATTTT CASSVNENTQYF
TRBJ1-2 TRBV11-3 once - TGTGCCAGCAGCTTTGGACAGTTGGACTATGGCTACACCTTC CASSFGQLDYGYTF
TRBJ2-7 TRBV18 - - TGTGCCAGCTCCCCCACCCGCGGATCCTACGAGCAGTACTTC CASSPTRGSYEQYF
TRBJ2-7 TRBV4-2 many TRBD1 TGTGCCACCGGGACAGGGGGCTTGAACGAGCAGTACTTC CATGTGGLNEQYF
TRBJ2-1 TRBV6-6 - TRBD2 TGTGCCAGCAGTTACTCACCGGGACTAGCGGTTCTTGAGCAGTTCTTC CASSYSPGLAVLEQFF
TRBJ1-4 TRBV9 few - TGTGCCAGCAGCGTAGCCGGGGGGGCAACTAATGAAAAACTGTTTTTT CASSVAGGATNEKLFF
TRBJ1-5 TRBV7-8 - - TGTGCCAGCAGCCCAACCGTTTTGGCTCAGCCCCAGCATTTT CASSPTVLAQPQHF
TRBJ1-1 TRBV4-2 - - TGTGCCAGCAGCCTAACTACTACAGAAGAAGCTTTCTTT CASSLTTTEEAFF
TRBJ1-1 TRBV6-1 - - TGTGCCAGCAGTGAAGGACTTAGACACAATGTTGAAGCTTTCTTT CASSEGLRHNVEAFF
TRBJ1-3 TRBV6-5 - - TGTGCCAGCAGTTACTGGGGGGCTGAATCTGGAAACACCATATATTTT CASSYWGAESGNTIYF
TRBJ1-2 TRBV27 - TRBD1 TGTGCCAGCAATCCGACAGGGGGCAGAGGTGGCTACACCTTC CASNPTGGRGGYTF
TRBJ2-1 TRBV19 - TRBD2 TGTGCCAGTAGTATAGATCTAGCGGGACTAGGTTCCAATGAGCAGTTCTTC CASSIDLAGLGSNEQFF
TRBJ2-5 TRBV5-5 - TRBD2 TGTGCCAGCAACCGTGCGGGGGGCCCTGTGGAGACCCAGTACTTC CASNRAGGPVETQYF
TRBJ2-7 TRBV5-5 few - TGTGCCAGCAGCTTTTCCTACGAGCAGTACTTC CASSFSYEQYF
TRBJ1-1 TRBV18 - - TGTGCCAGCTCACCCAACGGGAACACTGAAGCTTTCTTT CASSPNGNTEAFF
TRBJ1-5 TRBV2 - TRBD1 TGTGCCAGTTCTACGACAGGGCATCAGCCCCAGCATTTT CASSTTGHQPQHF
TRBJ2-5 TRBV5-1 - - TGCGCCAGCAGCTTGGCCCAGGGGCGAGAGACCCAGTACTTC CASSLAQGRETQYF
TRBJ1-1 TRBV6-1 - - TGTGCCAGCAGTGAATCTTGGGGTAACACTGAAGCTTTCTTT CASSESWGNTEAFF
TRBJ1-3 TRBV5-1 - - TGCGCCAGCAGCCCCCTTAATCTAGGCTCTGGAAACACCATATATTTT CASSPLNLGSGNTIYF
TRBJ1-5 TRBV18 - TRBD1 TGTGCCAGCTCAGGGACGGGACAGGGGGAACAGCCCCAGCATTTT CASSGTGQGEQPQHF
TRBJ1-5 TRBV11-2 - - TGTGCCAGCAGCCCCGGGCCGATAATCAGCAATCAGCCCCAGCATTTT CASSPGPIISNQPQHF
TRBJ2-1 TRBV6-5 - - TGTGCCAGCAACCGGGGGGCGGTCGATGAGCAGTTCTTC CASNRGAVDEQFF
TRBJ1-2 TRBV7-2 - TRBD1 TGTGCCAGCAGCTTCGGGACAGACTATGGCTACACCTTC CASSFGTDYGYTF
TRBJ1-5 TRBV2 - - TGTGCCAGCAGTGATAAGGGTATGACCACCCCCGATCAGCCCCAGCATTTT CASSDKGMTTPDQPQHF
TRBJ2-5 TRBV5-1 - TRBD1 TGCGCCAGCAGCTCCGACAGGGTAGGAGAGACCCAGTACTTC CASSSDRVGETQYF
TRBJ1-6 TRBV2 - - TGTGCCAGCAGTGGTTCCCGTGGAGGAGACTCACCCCTCCACTTT CASSGSRGGDSPLHF
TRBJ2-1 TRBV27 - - TGTGCCAGCAGTTCCACTAGGTATGAGCAGTTCTTC CASSSTRYEQFF
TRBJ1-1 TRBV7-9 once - TGTGCCAGCAGCTTAATGGGAGGGGACACTGAAGCTTTCTTT CASSLMGGDTEAFF
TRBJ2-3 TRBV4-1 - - TGCGCCAGCAGCCAAGAGGGGGGTCCAGATACGCAGTATTTT CASSQEGGPDTQYF
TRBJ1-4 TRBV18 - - TGTGCCAGCTCTCTGAACAGGGCGACTAATGAAAAACTGTTTTTT CASSLNRATNEKLFF